This T cell receptor beta chain is from a study of regulatory T cells in long-lasting Graves disease. V was shortened by 1 base and J by 5 bases, with 11 bases between the two germline ends. CDR1 is SGHVS and CDR2 is FQNEAQ in the germline V gene. CDR3 length: 14 amino acids. Time point meaning: persistent/refractory GD, antithyroid drugs over 5 years with positive TRAb. From PBMCs, RNA was extracted and then used to make the TCR library. Assembly of TCR beta libraries relied on iRepertoire HTBI primers together with Arm-PCR of CDR3 regions. TCRdb fed the multiplex PCR reads into MiXCR, producing one record per CDR3 protein. The sample holds under 450,000 distinct CDR3 sequences, 23% seen once.

The sequencing used peripheral blood mononuclear cells (PBMCs), collected when the disease was refractory, from a patient treated with antithyroid drugs. The clonotype comes from a female donor with Graves disease. This chain joins TRBV7-8 and TRBJ2-5, with a possible D match to TRBD2 (6 bases). CDR3 nucleotides: TGTGCCAGCAGCTTAGAGATAGGGAGGGAGACCCAGTACTTC. It specifies CASSLEIGRETQYF. The whole variable domain, remainder taken from reference TRBV7-8 and TRBJ2-5, is GAGVSQSPRYKVAKRGQDVALRCDPISGHVSLFWYQQALGQGPEFLTYFQNEAQLDKSGLPSDRFFAERPEGSVSTLKIQRTQQEDSAVYLCASSLEIGRETQYFGPGTRLLVL.